Listed below are T cell receptor beta chains from one sample, sequenced in a study of beta chain features in type 1 diabetes. Here immunoSEQ multiplex PCR was the method, and the copy in TCRdb shows in-frame clones only, minus some. Of around 160,000 clones listed, around 50% were seen once; the top ten hold around 0.43%. The sequencing input was Tregs from blood. The receptors stem from a man between 18 and 29 years old in good health. CDR3s include the opening cysteine and the closing phenylalanine or tryptophan. Each record gives: V gene, clone size, D gene, J gene, CDR3 DNA, CDR3 protein. D genes are given only for firm matches. Clone sizes are given selectively: once, few, many, or a class where the clone is expanded.

>TRBV5-4|NA|TRBD1|TRBJ2-5
TGTGCCAGCAGCCCCCGGGACAGAGAGACCCAGTACTTC
CASSPRDRETQYF
>TRBV4-3|NA|NA|TRBJ2-1
TGCGCCAGCAGCCAAGATCATGCTAGGACCTACAATGAGCAGTTCTTC
CASSQDHARTYNEQFF
>TRBV4-2|NA|TRBD2|TRBJ2-2
TGTGCCAGCAGCTTGGCCCTAGCGGGAGGGTACGGGGAGCTGTTTTTT
CASSLALAGGYGELFF
>TRBV30|NA|TRBD2|TRBJ2-5
TGTGCCTGGAGTGAGGCTAGCGGGCCTCACTTC
CAWSEASGPHF
>TRBV28|NA|NA|TRBJ1-1
TGTGCCAGCAGCTTAATCATCCGGGGGAACGCTTTCTTT
CASSLIIRGNAFF
>TRBV6-5|few|NA|TRBJ2-2
TGTGCCAGCAGTTACTTCGGGAACACCGGGGAGCTGTTTTTT
CASSYFGNTGELFF
>TRBV5-1|few|NA|TRBJ2-7
TGCGCCAGCAGCTTAACAGGTCCCTCCTACGAGCAGTACTTC
CASSLTGPSYEQYF
>TRBV6-5|NA|NA|TRBJ2-2
TGTGCCAGCAGTGCCAGCGAGTTCACCGGGGAGCTGTTTTTT
CASSASEFTGELFF
>TRBV6-6|few|TRBD1|TRBJ2-5
TGTGCCAGCAGGAGACAGGGGGTACAAGAGACCCAGTACTTC
CASRRQGVQETQYF
>TRBV7-2|NA|NA|TRBJ2-3
TGTGCCAGCAGCTTAGGAAGTCGGGGAATGACAGATACGCAGTATTTT
CASSLGSRGMTDTQYF
>TRBV19|NA|NA|TRBJ2-5
TGTGCCAGTAGTGCAAACAGGGGAGGACAAGAGACCCAGTACTTC
CASSANRGGQETQYF
>TRBV6-1|few|NA|TRBJ2-7
TGTGCCAGCAGCTACAGGGTAGGCGCCTACGAGCAGTACTTC
CASSYRVGAYEQYF
>TRBV18|NA|TRBD1|TRBJ1-1
TGTGCCAGCTCACTCGACAGGGCCGCTGAAGCTTTCTTT
CASSLDRAAEAFF
>TRBV11-3|NA|NA|TRBJ2-1
TGTGCCAGCAGCGGGGGAGGTGAGCAGTTCTTC
CASSGGGEQFF
>TRBV27|NA|NA|TRBJ2-6
TGTGCCAGCAGCCTCTCTGGGGCCAACGTCCTGACTTTC
CASSLSGANVLTF
>TRBV4-3|few|NA|TRBJ2-3
TGCGCCAGCAGCCAAGCCCGACCGGGATCCAGGGACTTCGGTACGCAGTATTTT
CASSQARPGSRDFGTQYF
>TRBV7-2|NA|TRBD1|TRBJ1-5
TGTGCCAGCAGCTTATGGACAGGGGGGGGTCAGCCCCAGCATTTT
CASSLWTGGGQPQHF
>TRBV10-3|few|TRBD1|TRBJ2-2
TGTGCCATCGGACGAGGGACAGGGGAGAACACCGGGGAGCTGTTTTTT
CAIGRGTGENTGELFF
>TRBV4-2|NA|TRBD2|TRBJ2-1
TGTGCCAGCAGCCAAGATTGGCAAGGACTAGCGGGAGTTGAGCAGTTCTTC
CASSQDWQGLAGVEQFF
>TRBV7-2|few|NA|TRBJ1-2
TGTGCCAGCAGCTTAGCAGGGGGAGGGCATGGCTACACCTTC
CASSLAGGGHGYTF
>TRBV5-1|few|TRBD1|TRBJ2-1
TGCGCCAGCAGCTTGGAAGGGACAGTCAATGAGCAGTTCTTC
CASSLEGTVNEQFF
>TRBV18|NA|TRBD1|TRBJ2-3
TGTGCCAGCTCACCAGACAGGGTGGCAGATACGCAGTATTTT
CASSPDRVADTQYF
>TRBV28|NA|TRBD1|TRBJ1-6
TGTGCCAGCAGTTTGGGACAGGGAAATTCACCCCTCCACTTT
CASSLGQGNSPLHF
>TRBV29-1|NA|NA|TRBJ2-7
TGCAGCGTTGAAGATCTCGCAGGGTGGGGCGAGCAGTACTTC
CSVEDLAGWGEQYF
>TRBV6-5|NA|NA|TRBJ1-6
TGTGCCAGCAGTTACTCGGGCCTTGAAGCACCCCTCCACTTT
CASSYSGLEAPLHF
>TRBV10-3|NA|NA|TRBJ2-3
TGTGCCATCAGCGATTCGGGCTGGGGGGATGCGCAGTATTTT
CAISDSGWGDAQYF
>TRBV7-9|once|NA|TRBJ2-1
TGTGCCAGCAGCTTAGCGTCCAACTACAATGAGCAGTTCTTC
CASSLASNYNEQFF
>TRBV7-9|NA|NA|TRBJ2-3
TGTGCCAGCAGCCCACAGGACCTGACGCAGTATTTT
CASSPQDLTQYF
>TRBV7-6|NA|TRBD2|TRBJ2-3
TGTGCCAGCAGCCGATGGCAAGCGGGAGGGCGGGGAGATACGCAGTATTTT
CASSRWQAGGRGDTQYF
>TRBV7-2|few|NA|TRBJ1-5
TGTGCCAGCAGCTTAACTGTCAATCAGCCCCAGCATTTT
CASSLTVNQPQHF
>TRBV5-4|NA|TRBD2|TRBJ2-1
TGTGCCAGCAGTCGGGAGGGGCTGGGCTACAATGAGCAGTTCTTC
CASSREGLGYNEQFF
>TRBV7-6|few|TRBD2|TRBJ2-7
TGTGCCAGCAGCCCGAGTGAAGCGGGGAGCTCCTACGAGCAGTACTTC
CASSPSEAGSSYEQYF
>TRBV5-6|few|NA|TRBJ1-2
TGTGCCAGCAGCTCTGACTACTATGGCTACACCTTC
CASSSDYYGYTF
>TRBV11-2|NA|TRBD2|TRBJ2-3
TGTGCCAGCACTCGGCGGGGCGGGGGGACAGATACGCAGTATTTT
CASTRRGGGTDTQYF
>TRBV11-2|NA|TRBD2|TRBJ2-7
TGTGCCAGCAGCTTAGAGACTAGCGGGATTTACGAGCAGTACTTC
CASSLETSGIYEQYF
>TRBV27|NA|NA|TRBJ2-5
TGTGCCAGCACCGGGGCAGGGGGGCAAGAGACCCAGTACTTC
CASTGAGGQETQYF
>TRBV5-1|NA|TRBD1|TRBJ1-2
TGCGCCAGCAGCCTGCCGGGGACAGGAATCTATGGCTACACCTTC
CASSLPGTGIYGYTF
>TRBV25-1|NA|TRBD2|TRBJ2-3
TGTGCCAGCAGTGAATGGCGGGGGAGCACAGATACGCAGTATTTT
CASSEWRGSTDTQYF
>TRBV6-1|NA|NA|TRBJ1-2
TGTGCCAGTTTCCGGACTTACTATGGCTACACCTTC
CASFRTYYGYTF
>TRBV7-2|few|NA|TRBJ2-2
TGTGCCAGCAGCTTAGGGCGGGGCTCCGGGGAGCTGTTTTTT
CASSLGRGSGELFF
>TRBV7-2|NA|TRBD2|TRBJ2-5
TGTGCCAGCAGCTTACGCCTAGCGGGGGGGCGGGAGACCCAGTACTTC
CASSLRLAGGRETQYF
>TRBV4-3|few|NA|TRBJ1-4
TGCGCCAGCAGCCCGCTCAGAACAGGGCAGGGTGAAAAACTGTTTTTT
CASSPLRTGQGEKLFF
>TRBV6-6|NA|TRBD1|TRBJ2-7
TGTGCCAGCGACGACAGGGGCGGGAACGAGCAGTACTTC
CASDDRGGNEQYF
>TRBV2|NA|NA|TRBJ1-5
TGTGCCAGCGGCGCGGGGCCTTATCAGCCCCAGCATTTT
CASGAGPYQPQHF
>TRBV7-2|NA|NA|TRBJ2-7
TGTGCCAGCAGCCTCAATCCTGGTGGGGCACACGAGCAGTACTTC
CASSLNPGGAHEQYF
>TRBV10-3|NA|NA|TRBJ2-5
TGTGCCATCAGTGAGTCGACGCGGGCTGAGACCCAGTACTTC
CAISESTRAETQYF
>TRBV7-2|NA|TRBD2|TRBJ2-3
TGTGCCAGCAGCTTAGTGGGGGGGTACACAGATACGCAGTATTTT
CASSLVGGYTDTQYF
>TRBV4-2|NA|TRBD2|TRBJ2-1
TGTGCCAGCAGCCGTTTACTAGCGGGGGGAACCAATGAGCAGTTCTTC
CASSRLLAGGTNEQFF